These 18 T cell receptor beta chains were sequenced from one sample in a study of blood T cells in healthy people across ages. Primed by a sample-barcoded 5' primer and a J-beta primer mix, a second PCR proceeded for about 6 to 11 cycles. TCRdb independently ran MiXCR on the 5' RACE reads; one entry per CDR3 protein. The sample has 1.5 million to 2 million distinct CDR3 sequences, 25% to 30% seen once. Specimen: blood. These receptors were collected from a woman in her 30s in good health.

This clonotype was counted between two and nine times. The CDR3 region is CASSYAQGHDTGELFF. The DNA of the CDR3 is TGCGCCAGCAGCTACGCACAGGGCCACGACACCGGGGAGCTGTTTTTT. This chain connects TRBV5-1 to TRBJ2-2; a weak D match, TRBD1 (6 bases). The V end lost 3 bases, the J end lost 3 bases, and 15 bases lay between the germline ends. Germline CDR1 is SGHRS and CDR2 is YFSETQ. The CDR3 covers 16 residues. Full variable domain (outside the CDR3, taken from reference TRBV5-1 and TRBJ2-2): KAGVTQTPRYLIKTRGQQVTLSCSPISGHRSVSWYQQTPGQGLQFLFEYFSETQRNKGNFPGRFSGRQFSNSRSEMNVSTLELGDSALYLCASSYAQGHDTGELFFGEGSRLTVL.

The chain couples TRBV2 to TRBJ2-1, with 8 bases that match TRBD2. Looked up from germline, CDR1 is SNHLY and CDR2 is FYNNEI. Trimming removed 7 bases from V and 7 bases from J; junction bases left unmatched: 6. This CDR3 contains 13 residues. Here the CDR3 reads CASMKRGINEQFF. CDR3 DNA sequence: TGTGCCAGCATGAAGCGGGGGATTAATGAGCAGTTCTTC.

This rearrangement joins TRBV5-5 to TRBJ2-7; D gene uncertain. Trimming took off 2 bases at V and 3 bases at J, with 18 bases between the two ends. The CDR3 covers 16 residues. Germline V gene data show CDR1 as SGHKS and CDR2 as YYEKEE (reference sequence). The CDR3 DNA sequence: TGTGCCAGCAGCTTCGGGCCATTGTTGTTGGTCTACGAGCAGTACTTC. This translates into CASSFGPLLLVYEQYF.

This clonotype was detected many times. The CDR3 spells CASTPLSYEQYF. CDR3 nucleotide sequence: TGCGCCAGCACCCCACTTTCCTACGAGCAGTACTTC. V usage is TRBV5-1 and J usage is TRBJ2-7, with D uncertain. Germline lookup yields CDR1 SGHRS and CDR2 YFSETQ. With 6 bases removed from V and 1 base from J, the gap between germline ends came to 8 bases. This CDR3 comprises 12 residues.

This clonotype was counted a few times. The rearrangement uses TRBV7-9 and TRBJ1-1; D is unresolved. This CDR3 is built from 15 residues. V lost 5 bases and J 0 bases, leaving 13 bases between the germline ends. Germline CDR1 SEHNR, CDR2 FQNEAQ (reference sequence). CDR3 loop: CASSPLGRMNTEAFF. As DNA, the CDR3 is TGTGCCAGCAGCCCCCTGGGCAGGATGAACACTGAAGCTTTCTTT.

The V call is TRBV24-1, the J call TRBJ2-7, with D perhaps matching TRBD1 or TRBD2 (5 bases each). CDR1 is KGHDR and CDR2 is SFDVKD in the germline V gene. The germline V and J ends were trimmed by 2 bases and 2 bases, with 9 bases remaining between them. This CDR3 spans 14 amino acids. The CDR3 reads CATSDSGQPYEQYF. CDR3 bases: TGTGCCACCAGTGATTCGGGGCAGCCCTACGAGCAGTACTTC.

This clonotype was picked up a small number of times. V usage is TRBV20-1 and J usage is TRBJ2-7; no firm D call. V lost 0 bases and J lost 9, with 12 bases in between. Germline values: CDR1 DFQATT, CDR2 SNEGSKA (reference sequence). The CDR3 has 12 residues. The CDR3 loop reads CSARDSGVRQYF. CDR3 bases: TGCAGTGCTAGAGATTCCGGCGTTCGGCAGTACTTC.

The chain carries TRBV4-3 and TRBJ1-4; TRBD1 is a possible D gene (5 bases). Germline-derived CDR1 and CDR2 are LGHNA and YSLEER. This CDR3 contains 13 residues. V was shortened by 1 base and J by 12 bases, with 12 bases between the two germline ends. The DNA for the CDR3 is TGCGCCAGCAGCCAAGTAAGGGGCGGGGAACTGTTTTTT. Encoded protein: CASSQVRGGELFF.

Only a few counts were recorded for this clonotype. The junction does not match germline at one end; this may be a read error. This chain links TRBV7-9 with TRBJ2-1; 8 bases are a match to TRBD1. The CDR3 extends over 15 amino acids. The germline V gene encodes CDR1 SEHNR and CDR2 FQNEAQ (reference sequence). CDR3 in amino acids: CAGSPWTGSYNEQFF. The DNA for the CDR3 is TGTGCCGGCAGCCCTTGGACAGGGTCCTACAATGAGCAGTTCTTC.

This sequence joins TRBV20-1 and TRBJ2-4, with 7 bases matching TRBD2. The better agreement between TRBJ2-5 and the DNA end casts doubt on the J call. The CDR3 runs to 13 residues. Germline CDR1 reads DFQATT; CDR2 reads SNEGSKA (reference sequence). The CDR3 coding sequence is TGCAGTGCTAGGAGCGCGGGGGAAGAGACCCAGTACTTC. It specifies CSARSAGEETQYF.

This clonotype occurred a few times. The chain joins TRBV6-5 to TRBJ2-7; D gene unclear. The germline V gene has CDR1 MNHEY and CDR2 SVGAGI. Trimming removed 4 bases from V and 0 bases from J, with 10 bases in between. The CDR3 consists of 14 residues. CDR3 protein: CASSSIESSYEQYF. CDR3 bases: TGTGCCAGCAGTTCCATAGAGAGCTCCTACGAGCAGTACTTC.

With respect to this clonotype: This clone may be a read error of a much larger clone one base away. The chain uses TRBV20-1 and TRBJ2-1, with a weak D call TRBD2 (6 bases). The better agreement between TRBJ2-7 and the DNA end casts doubt on the J call. CDR1 is DFQATT and CDR2 is SNEGSKA in the germline V gene (reference sequence). CDR3 length: 17 residues. CDR3 in DNA: TGCAGTGCTAGAGATCTAGCGAAACAGAGCTCCTACAATGAGCAGTACTTC. Protein product: CSARDLAKQSSYNEQYF.

This clonotype is a singleton in its sample. This chain uses TRBV4-3 with TRBJ1-3, with unresolved D. Per the germline V gene, CDR1 is LGHNA and CDR2 is YSLEER. The V and J ends lost 0 bases and 3 bases respectively, with 6 bases between them. This CDR3 spans 14 amino acids. CDR3 sequence (DNA): TGCGCCAGCAGCCAAGACAGAGGTGGAAACACCATATATTTT. Amino acid sequence: CASSQDRGGNTIYF.

The V gene is TRBV20-1, the J gene TRBJ2-4; TRBD2 matches 11 bases. V lost 5 bases and J lost 7; bases outside the gene matches: 4. The germline V gene has CDR1 DFQATT and CDR2 SNEGSKA (reference sequence). The CDR3 has 13 residues. In DNA form, the CDR3 reads TGCAGTGCTTTTCTAGCGGGGGGTAACATTCAGTACTTC. Translation: CSAFLAGGNIQYF.

The gene calls are TRBV2 and TRBJ2-3, with a tentative D call TRBD2 (6 bases). Deletions cut 3 bases from V and 3 bases from J, with 13 bases between. The CDR3 length is 15 residues. Germline loops: CDR1 SNHLY, CDR2 FYNNEI. This CDR3 is CASSDDSGPTDTQYF. The CDR3 nucleotides are TGTGCCAGCAGTGACGACAGCGGGCCGACAGATACGCAGTATTTT.

V is TRBV28 and J is TRBJ1-5; D is unresolved. Trimming shortened V by 10 bases and J by 0 bases, and 13 bases separated the two germline ends. Germline CDR1 MDHEN, CDR2 SYDVKM. CDR3 length: 14 residues. CDR3 in DNA: TGTGCCACCTCTTGGGGTTATAGCAATCAGCCCCAGCATTTT. Amino acid sequence: CATSWGYSNQPQHF.

The rearrangement joins TRBV7-9 to TRBJ1-4, with TRBD1 matching 11 bases. V lost 5 bases and J lost 2; bases outside the gene matches: 10. The length of the CDR3 is 18 residues. From germline, CDR1 is SEHNR and CDR2 FQNEAQ (reference sequence). CDR3 region: CASSTRTGGTTTNEKLFF. The CDR3 DNA reads as TGTGCCAGCAGCACGAGGACAGGGGGCACCACGACTAATGAAAAACTGTTTTTT.

The rearrangement links TRBV30 to TRBJ1-1; a weak D match, TRBD1 (6 bases). V was trimmed by 0 bases and J by 1 base, leaving 9 bases between them. This CDR3 has 14 residues. Germline loops: CDR1 GTSNPN, CDR2 SVGIG (reference sequence). CDR3 coding DNA: TGTGCCTGGAGTGTAACGACAGGGAACACTGAAGCTTTCTTT. Its translation is CAWSVTTGNTEAFF.